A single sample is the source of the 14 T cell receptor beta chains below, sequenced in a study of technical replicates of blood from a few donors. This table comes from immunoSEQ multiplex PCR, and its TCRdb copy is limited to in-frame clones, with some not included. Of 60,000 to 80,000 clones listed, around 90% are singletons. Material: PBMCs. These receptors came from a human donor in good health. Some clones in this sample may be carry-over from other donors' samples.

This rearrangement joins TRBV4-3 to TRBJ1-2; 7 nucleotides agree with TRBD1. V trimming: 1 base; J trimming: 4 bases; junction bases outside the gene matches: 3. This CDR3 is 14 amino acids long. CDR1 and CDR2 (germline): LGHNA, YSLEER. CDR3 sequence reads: CASSQGQGVYGYTF. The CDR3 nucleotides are TGCGCCAGCAGCCAAGGACAGGGCGTCTATGGCTACACCTTC.

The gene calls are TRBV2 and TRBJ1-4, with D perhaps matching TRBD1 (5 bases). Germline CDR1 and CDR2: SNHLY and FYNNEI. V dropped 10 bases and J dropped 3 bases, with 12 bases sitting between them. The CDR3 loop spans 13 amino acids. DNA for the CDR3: TGTGCCAACAAGGGGTCGGCTAATGAAAAACTGTTTTTT. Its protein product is CANKGSANEKLFF. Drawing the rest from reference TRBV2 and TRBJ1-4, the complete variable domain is EPEVTQTPSHQVTQMGQEVILRCVPISNHLYFYWYRQILGQKVEFLVSFYNNEISEKSEIFDDQFSVERPDGSNFTLKIRSTKLEDSAMYFCANKGSANEKLFFGSGTQLSVL.

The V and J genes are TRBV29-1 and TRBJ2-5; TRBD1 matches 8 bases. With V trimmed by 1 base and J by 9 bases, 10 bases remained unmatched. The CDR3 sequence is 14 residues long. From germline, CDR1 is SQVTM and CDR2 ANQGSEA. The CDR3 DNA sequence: TGCAGCGTTGAAGCGCCAGGGGGCCTTTGGGCCCAGTACTTC. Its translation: CSVEAPGGLWAQYF.

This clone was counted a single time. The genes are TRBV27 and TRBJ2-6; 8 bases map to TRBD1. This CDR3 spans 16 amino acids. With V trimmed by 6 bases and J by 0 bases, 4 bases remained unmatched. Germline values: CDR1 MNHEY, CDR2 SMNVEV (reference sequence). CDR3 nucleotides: TGTGCCAGCAGACCGACAGGGGTCTCTGGGGCCAACGTCCTGACTTTC. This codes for CASRPTGVSGANVLTF.

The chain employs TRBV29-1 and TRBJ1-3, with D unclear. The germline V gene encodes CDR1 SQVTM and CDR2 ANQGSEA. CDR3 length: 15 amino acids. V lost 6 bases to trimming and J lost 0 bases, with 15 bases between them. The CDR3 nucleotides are TGCAGCGTGGCGGGAGGTAGGGACTCTGGAAACACCATATATTTT. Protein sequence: CSVAGGRDSGNTIYF.

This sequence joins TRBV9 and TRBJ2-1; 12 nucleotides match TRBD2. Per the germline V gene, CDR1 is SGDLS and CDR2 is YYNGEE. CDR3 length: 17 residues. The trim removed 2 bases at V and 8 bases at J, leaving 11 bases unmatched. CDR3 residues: CASSVAPLAGGQDEQFF. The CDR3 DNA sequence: TGTGCCAGCAGCGTCGCACCCCTAGCGGGAGGGCAGGATGAGCAGTTCTTC.

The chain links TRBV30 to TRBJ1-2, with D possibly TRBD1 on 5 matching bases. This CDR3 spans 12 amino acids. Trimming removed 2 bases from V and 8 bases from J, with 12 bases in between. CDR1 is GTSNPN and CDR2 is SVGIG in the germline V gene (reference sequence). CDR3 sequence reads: CAWSPRAGGYTF. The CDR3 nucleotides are TGTGCCTGGAGTCCCAGGGCAGGGGGCTACACCTTC.

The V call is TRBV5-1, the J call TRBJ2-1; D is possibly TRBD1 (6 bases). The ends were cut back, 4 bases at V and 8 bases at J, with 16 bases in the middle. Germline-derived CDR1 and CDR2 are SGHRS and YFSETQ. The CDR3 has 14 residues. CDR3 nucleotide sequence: TGCGCCAGCAGCAGGGACAAGGGTCTCGATGAGCAGTTCTTC. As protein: CASSRDKGLDEQFF.

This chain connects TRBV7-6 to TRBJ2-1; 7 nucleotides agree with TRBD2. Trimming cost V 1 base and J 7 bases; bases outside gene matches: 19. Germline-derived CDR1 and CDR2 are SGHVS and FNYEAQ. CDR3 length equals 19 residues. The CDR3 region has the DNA TGTGCCAGCAGCTTAGACATACCCGGGACTACCTCCCATCCAAATGAGCAGTTCTTC. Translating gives CASSLDIPGTTSHPNEQFF.

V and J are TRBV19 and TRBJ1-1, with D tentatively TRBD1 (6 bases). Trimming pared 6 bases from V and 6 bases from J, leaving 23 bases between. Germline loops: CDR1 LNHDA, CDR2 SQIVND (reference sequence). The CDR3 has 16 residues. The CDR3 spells CASRSPGQTGIPEAFF. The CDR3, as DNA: TGTGCCAGTAGATCCCCGGGACAAACGGGGATTCCTGAAGCTTTCTTT.

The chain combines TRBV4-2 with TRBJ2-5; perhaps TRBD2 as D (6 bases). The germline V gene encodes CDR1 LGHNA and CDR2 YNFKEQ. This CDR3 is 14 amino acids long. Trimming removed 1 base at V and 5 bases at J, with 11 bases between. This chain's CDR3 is CASSQGSGEETQYF. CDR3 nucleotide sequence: TGTGCCAGCAGCCAAGGTTCGGGAGAGGAGACCCAGTACTTC.

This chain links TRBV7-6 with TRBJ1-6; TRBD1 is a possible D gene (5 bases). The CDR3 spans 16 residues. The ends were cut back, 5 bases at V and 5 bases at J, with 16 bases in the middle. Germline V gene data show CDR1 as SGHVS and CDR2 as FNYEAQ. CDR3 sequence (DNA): TGTGCCAGCAGCCCCAGGGAGGGGCCGAATAATTCACCCCTCCACTTT. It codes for CASSPREGPNNSPLHF.

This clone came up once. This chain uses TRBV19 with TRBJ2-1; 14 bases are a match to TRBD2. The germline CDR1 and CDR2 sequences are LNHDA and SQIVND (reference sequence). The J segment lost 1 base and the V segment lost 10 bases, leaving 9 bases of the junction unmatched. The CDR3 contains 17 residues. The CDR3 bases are TGTGCCATCCGCGGACTAGCGGGGGGAAGGTCCTACAATGAGCAGTTCTTC. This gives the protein CAIRGLAGGRSYNEQFF.

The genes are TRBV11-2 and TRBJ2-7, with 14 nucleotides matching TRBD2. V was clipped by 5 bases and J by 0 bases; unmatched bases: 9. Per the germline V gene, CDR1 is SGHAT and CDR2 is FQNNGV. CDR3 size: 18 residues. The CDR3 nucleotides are TGTGCCAGCAGCAGACGGACTAGCGGGGGGACCGGCTCCTACGAGCAGTACTTC. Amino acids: CASSRRTSGGTGSYEQYF.